This T cell receptor (beta chain) was identified in a study of blood T cell repertoires in COVID-19. Study-wide context: PBMCs, B-cell-depleted T cells, or T cells were the source of the cDNA or gDNA that made up the material.

This clone was counted a few times. Method: immunoSEQ multiplex PCR; TCRdb's copy keeps in-frame clones and lacks some. The sample lists 350,000 to 500,000 clones, nearly 90% occurring once. CDR1 and CDR2 (germline): MNHEY, SVGEGT. Trimming left V 5 bases short and J 1 base short, with 17 bases between. The CDR3 sequence is 16 residues long. The sequence came from a woman aged 18-35 years who had been exposed to COVID-19. The chain links TRBV6-2 or TRBV6-3 to TRBJ1-1; D possibly corresponds to TRBD1 (6 bases). Sequencing was done on a sample of PBMCs or T cells enriched from blood (not recorded which). Written as DNA, the CDR3 is TGTGCCAGCAGTCATAACAGGGCTACGGCGAACACTGAAGCTTTCTTT. Protein sequence: CASSHNRATANTEAFF.